These 18 T cell receptor beta chains were sequenced from one sample in a study of blood T cell repertoires in COVID-19. Sequencing was performed with immunoSEQ multiplex PCR; in TCRdb, only in-frame clones are kept and a portion is missing. The sample lists 150,000 to 200,000 clones, around 80% occurring once. The sample comprised PBMCs or T cells enriched from blood (not recorded which). These TCRs come from a woman aged 50 to 60 who had recovered from COVID-19.

The V gene is TRBV5-6, the J gene TRBJ1-1, with a possible D match to TRBD1 (5 bases). Between the trimmed V and J ends, which lost 4 bases and 0 bases, there was a span of 16 bases. The CDR3 extends over 16 amino acids. CDR1 is SGHDT and CDR2 is YYEEEE in the germline V gene. The CDR3 DNA reads TGTGCCAGCAGCCTCTCCGGGACTCACCTGAACACTGAAGCTTTCTTT. Encoded protein: CASSLSGTHLNTEAFF.

This chain links TRBV4-1 with TRBJ1-1; 10 bases match TRBD1. Germline values: CDR1 MGHRA, CDR2 YSYEKL. The CDR3 spans 15 residues. After removal of 4 bases from V and 1 base from J, the junction contained 3 bases not matched to a gene. DNA of the CDR3: TGCGCCAGCAGCCTCCGGGACAGGGGGAACACTGAAGCTTTCTTT. It encodes CASSLRDRGNTEAFF.

This clone is a singleton in its sample. The CDR3 nucleotides read TGCGCCAGCAGCTTGGTTTCAGGGCCGGAAACTGAAGCTTTCTTT. As protein: CASSLVSGPETEAFF. This chain uses TRBV5-1 with TRBJ1-1; perhaps TRBD1 as D (5 bases). The CDR3 contains 15 residues. Germline CDR1 and CDR2: SGHRS and YFSETQ. Trimming removed 0 bases from V and 5 bases from J, with 14 bases in between. Together with reference TRBV5-1 and TRBJ1-1, the CDR3 gives the full variable domain: KAGVTQTPRYLIKTRGQQVTLSCSPISGHRSVSWYQQTPGQGLQFLFEYFSETQRNKGNFPGRFSGRQFSNSRSEMNVSTLELGDSALYLCASSLVSGPETEAFFGQGTRLTVV.

This clone was recorded once. The chain recombines TRBV24-1 with TRBJ2-5; D perhaps matches TRBD1 (5 bases). This CDR3 comprises 13 residues. Germline CDR1 reads KGHDR; CDR2 reads SFDVKD. V lost 6 bases to trimming and J lost 5 bases, with 12 bases between them. CDR3 nucleotide sequence: TGTGCCACCAGTTGGGGCGCAGGGGAGACCCAGTACTTC. This encodes CATSWGAGETQYF.

J is TRBJ2-2 and V is TRBV28; D remains unclear. The V gene lost 6 bases and the J gene lost 0 bases, with 2 bases spanning the gap. The CDR3 has 12 amino acids. The germline CDR1 and CDR2 sequences are MDHEN and SYDVKM. CDR3 nucleotide sequence: TGTGCCAGCAGCGCGAACACCGGGGAGCTGTTTTTT. As protein: CASSANTGELFF.

CDR3: CASSPPDTAGNQPQHF. CDR3 coding DNA: TGTGCCAGCTCACCACCTGACACAGCAGGGAATCAGCCCCAGCATTTT. The V call is TRBV18, the J call TRBJ1-5, with a weak D call TRBD1 (5 bases). From germline, CDR1 is KGHSH and CDR2 LQKENI. The CDR3 spans 16 residues. V lost 0 bases and J lost 4, with 13 bases in between.

This clone was counted once. The J gene is TRBJ2-7, the V gene TRBV10-3, with D tentatively TRBD1 (6 bases). Trimming removed 3 bases from V and 3 bases from J, with 9 bases in between. The CDR3 extends over 13 amino acids. Germline V gene sequence: CDR1 ENHRY, CDR2 SYGVKD. The CDR3 nucleotides read TGTGCCATCAGTGACGGGACAAACTACGAGCAGTACTTC. Its protein is CAISDGTNYEQYF.

This clone turned up a few times. The chain employs TRBV6-5 and TRBJ1-2; weak D call: TRBD1 (6 bases). Per the germline V gene, CDR1 is MNHEY and CDR2 is SVGAGI. Trimming removed 4 bases at V and 0 bases at J, with 12 bases between. The length of the CDR3 is 15 residues. The CDR3 DNA sequence: TGTGCCAGCAGTTCCGTACAGGGATCTAACTATGGCTACACCTTC. Translation: CASSSVQGSNYGYTF.

The count of this clone is one. The CDR3 region has the DNA TGTGCCAGCAGCTTGGGACTAGACTCCTACAATGAGCAGTTCTTC. Residues: CASSLGLDSYNEQFF. This rearrangement joins TRBV5-8 to TRBJ2-1, with a possible D match to TRBD2 (6 bases). V was shortened by 0 bases and J by 0 bases, with 7 bases between the two germline ends. The CDR3 consists of 15 residues. CDR1 is SGHTS, CDR2 YDEGEE, per germline.

The V gene is TRBV9, the J gene TRBJ2-1; 8 bases fit TRBD2. The J segment lost 0 bases and the V segment lost 2 bases, leaving 1 base of the junction unmatched. The CDR3 loop spans 15 amino acids. CDR1 and CDR2 from the germline V gene are SGDLS and YYNGEE. CDR3 protein: CASSVGTSSYNEQFF. CDR3 DNA sequence: TGTGCCAGCAGCGTTGGGACTAGCTCCTACAATGAGCAGTTCTTC. Using reference TRBV9 and TRBJ2-1 for the parts outside the CDR3, the full variable domain is DSGVTQTPKHLITATGQRVTLRCSPRSGDLSVYWYQQSLDQGLQFLIQYYNGEERAKGNILERFSAQQFPDLHSELNLSSLELGDSALYFCASSVGTSSYNEQFFGPGTRLTVL.

This clone occurred once. The J gene is TRBJ1-3, the V gene TRBV9, with 11 bases that match TRBD1. J lost 3 bases, V lost 3 bases, and 2 bases had no gene match. The CDR3 has 15 residues. Germline-derived CDR1 and CDR2 are SGDLS and YYNGEE. Here the CDR3 reads CASSAGTGGGNTIYF. The CDR3 nucleotides read TGTGCCAGCAGCGCCGGGACAGGGGGTGGAAACACCATATATTTT.

This chain connects TRBV6-6 to TRBJ2-7; the match to TRBD2 covers 9 bases. V was clipped by 7 bases and J by 3 bases; unmatched bases: 10. Germline V gives CDR1 MNHNY, CDR2 SVGAGI (reference sequence). The CDR3 is 15 residues long. The CDR3 loop is CASTPGTSRNYEQYF. The CDR3 DNA reads as TGTGCCAGCACCCCCGGGACTAGCAGAAACTACGAGCAGTACTTC.

The chain links TRBV11-3 to TRBJ2-3; perhaps TRBD2 as D (6 bases). Germline V gene lookup returns CDR1 SGHNT and CDR2 YENEEA. The CDR3 runs 13 residues. Trimming left V 5 bases short and J 1 base short, with 7 bases between. The CDR3 spells CASSGTGTDTQYF. The CDR3 DNA reads as TGTGCCAGCAGCGGGACTGGCACAGATACGCAGTATTTT.

The chain joins TRBV7-9 to TRBJ2-2; TRBD2 aligns across 7 bases. V gave up 4 bases and J gave up 0 bases; unmatched junction bases: 8. CDR1 is SEHNR and CDR2 is FQNEAQ in the germline V gene (reference sequence). The CDR3 is made up of 17 amino acids. The CDR3 spells CASSSQGGAPNTGELFF. In DNA form, the CDR3 reads TGTGCCAGCAGCTCTCAGGGAGGGGCGCCGAACACCGGGGAGCTGTTTTTT.

The rearrangement joins TRBV12-5 to TRBJ2-1; 11 bases fit TRBD2. Germline CDR1 is LGHNT and CDR2 is FRNRAP. V was pared by 5 bases and J by 5 bases, with 11 bases of the junction left unmatched. This CDR3 spans 17 amino acids. CDR3 protein: CASGPPGTSGLDNEQFF. The CDR3 DNA reads as TGTGCTAGTGGTCCCCCCGGGACTAGCGGTTTGGACAATGAGCAGTTCTTC.

The CDR3 DNA sequence: TGTGCCAGCAGCTACAGGGACACCTACGAGCAGTACTTC. Translated, it gives CASSYRDTYEQYF. The chain combines TRBV7-9 with TRBJ2-7; D possibly corresponds to TRBD1 (6 bases). Deletions cut 4 bases from V and 2 bases from J, with 9 bases between. Germline CDR1 SEHNR, CDR2 FQNEAQ (reference sequence). The CDR3 is 13 amino acids.

The chain combines TRBV6-4 with TRBJ2-7; D uncertain. In germline, CDR1 is MRHNA, CDR2 SNTAGT. V was trimmed by 7 bases and J by 2 bases, leaving 12 bases between them. The CDR3 loop spans 13 amino acids. In DNA, the CDR3 is TGTGCCAGCACGTCCAAGATAGCCTACGAGCAGTACTTC. Translating it yields CASTSKIAYEQYF.

This clone was seen a single time. The chain employs TRBV30 and TRBJ2-2, with TRBD2 as a possible D gene (6 bases). The CDR3 consists of 15 residues. Germline V gene data show CDR1 as GTSNPN and CDR2 as SVGIG (reference sequence). V was pared by 3 bases and J by 7 bases, with 18 bases between. DNA for the CDR3: TGTGCCTGGAGCGCCGCAGCCGCGGGGCTCGGGGAGCTGTTTTTT. It codes for CAWSAAAAGLGELFF.